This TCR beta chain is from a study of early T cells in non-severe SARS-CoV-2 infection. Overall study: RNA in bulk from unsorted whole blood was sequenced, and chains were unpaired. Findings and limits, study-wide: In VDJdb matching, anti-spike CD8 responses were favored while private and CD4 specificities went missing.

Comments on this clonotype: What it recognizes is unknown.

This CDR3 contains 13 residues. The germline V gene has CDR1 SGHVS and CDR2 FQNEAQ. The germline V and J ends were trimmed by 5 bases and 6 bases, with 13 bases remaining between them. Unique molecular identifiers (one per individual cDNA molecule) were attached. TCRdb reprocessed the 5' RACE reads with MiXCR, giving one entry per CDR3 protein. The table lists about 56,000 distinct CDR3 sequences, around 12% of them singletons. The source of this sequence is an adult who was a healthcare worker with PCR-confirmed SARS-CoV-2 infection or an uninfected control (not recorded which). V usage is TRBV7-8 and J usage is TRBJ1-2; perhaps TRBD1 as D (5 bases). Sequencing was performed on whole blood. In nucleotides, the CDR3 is TGTGCCAGCAGCCAGGACAAAGGGAATGGCTACACCTTC. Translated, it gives CASSQDKGNGYTF.